This T cell receptor (beta chain) was sequenced during a study of T cells in Graves' hyperthyroidism and ophthalmopathy. In germline, CDR1 is SGHTA, CDR2 FQGNSA. The CDR3 consists of 15 residues. Trimming took 5 bases from V and 7 from J; bases not matched to a gene: 7. The investigators amplified TCR beta CDR3 regions from RNA transcripts. Carried out on the TCR CDR3, a first-round RT-PCR used the HTBI primer set. TCRdb itself ran the multiplex PCR reads through MiXCR, one entry per CDR3 protein. The table has fewer than 110,000 distinct CDR3 sequences, about 50% seen once. This receptor was identified in a man aged 35 to 55 with Graves' hyperthyroidism. The gene calls are TRBV7-2 and TRBJ1-6; 8 bases line up with TRBD1. The specimen sequenced was blood. The CDR3 loop reads CASSLRTGMNSPLHF. The CDR3 coding sequence is TGTGCCAGCAGCCTACGGACAGGGATGAATTCACCCCTCCACTTT.